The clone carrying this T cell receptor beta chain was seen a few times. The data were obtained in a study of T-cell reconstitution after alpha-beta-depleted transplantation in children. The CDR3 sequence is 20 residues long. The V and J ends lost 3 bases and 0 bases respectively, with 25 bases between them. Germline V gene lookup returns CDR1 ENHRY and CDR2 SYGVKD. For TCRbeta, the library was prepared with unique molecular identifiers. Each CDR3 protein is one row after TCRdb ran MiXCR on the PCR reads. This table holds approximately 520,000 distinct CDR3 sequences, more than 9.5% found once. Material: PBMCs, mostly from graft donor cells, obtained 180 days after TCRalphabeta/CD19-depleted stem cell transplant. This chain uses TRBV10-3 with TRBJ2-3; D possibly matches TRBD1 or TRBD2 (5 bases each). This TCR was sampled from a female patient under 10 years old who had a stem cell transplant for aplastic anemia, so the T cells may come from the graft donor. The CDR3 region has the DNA TGTGCCATCAGTGACTACGCTCTACAACGGGGCCCAGACAGCACAGATACGCAGTATTTT. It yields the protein CAISDYALQRGPDSTDTQYF.